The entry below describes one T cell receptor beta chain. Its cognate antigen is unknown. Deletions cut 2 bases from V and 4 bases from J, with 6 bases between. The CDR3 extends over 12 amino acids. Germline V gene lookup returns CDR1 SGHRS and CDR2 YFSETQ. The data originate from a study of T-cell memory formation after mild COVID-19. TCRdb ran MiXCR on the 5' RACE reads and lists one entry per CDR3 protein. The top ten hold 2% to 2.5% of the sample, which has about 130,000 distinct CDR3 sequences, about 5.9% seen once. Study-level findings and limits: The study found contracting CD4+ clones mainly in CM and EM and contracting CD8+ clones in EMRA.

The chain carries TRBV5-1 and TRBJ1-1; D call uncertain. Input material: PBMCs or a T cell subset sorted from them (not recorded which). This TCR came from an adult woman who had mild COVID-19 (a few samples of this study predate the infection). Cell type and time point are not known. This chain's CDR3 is CASSFSGTEAFF. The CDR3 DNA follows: TGCGCCAGCAGCTTTAGCGGCACTGAAGCTTTCTTT.